This TCR beta chain is drawn from a study of cytomegalovirus exposure and HLA in healthy donors. Study-level results: For most TCR sequences rarity was the rule, although some public TCRs occurred in many donors. A few CMV-associated chains were confirmed in vitro to be specific for CMV antigens. Overall, around 160 TCR beta chains were annotated as cytomegalovirus-associated.

The CDR3 has 14 amino acids. The germline CDR1 and CDR2 sequences are MNHNY and SVGAGI (reference sequence). After removal of 2 bases from V and 4 bases from J, the junction contained 3 bases not matched to a gene. The protocol was immunoSEQ multiplex PCR, while the TCRdb copy is restricted to in-frame clones and leaves out a portion. The top ten clones hold under 0.4% of a sample with a few hundred thousand clones, around 90% of them seen once. The donors belonged to the roughly 110-subject validation cohort, separate from the approximately 700-subject first cohort. Notes on this clone: What it recognizes is unknown.

This TCR derives from a woman aged 18-29 years in good health and CMV-seronegative. Source material: PBMCs. This sequence joins TRBV6-6 and TRBJ1-1; 8 bases line up with TRBD1. The CDR3 sequence: CASSYADRATEAFF. In DNA form, the CDR3 reads TGTGCCAGCAGTTACGCGGACAGGGCCACTGAAGCTTTCTTT.